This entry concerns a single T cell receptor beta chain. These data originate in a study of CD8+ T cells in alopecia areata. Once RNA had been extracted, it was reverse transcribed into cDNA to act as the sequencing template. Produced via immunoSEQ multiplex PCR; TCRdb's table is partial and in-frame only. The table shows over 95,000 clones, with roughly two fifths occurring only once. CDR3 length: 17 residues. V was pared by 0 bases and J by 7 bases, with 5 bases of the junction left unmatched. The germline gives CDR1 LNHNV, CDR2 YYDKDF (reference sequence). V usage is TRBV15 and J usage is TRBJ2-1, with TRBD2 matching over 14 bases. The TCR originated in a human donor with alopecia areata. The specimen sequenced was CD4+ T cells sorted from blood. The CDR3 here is CATSRDLRTSGGNEQFF. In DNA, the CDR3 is TGTGCCACCAGCAGAGATCTACGGACTAGCGGGGGGAATGAGCAGTTCTTC.